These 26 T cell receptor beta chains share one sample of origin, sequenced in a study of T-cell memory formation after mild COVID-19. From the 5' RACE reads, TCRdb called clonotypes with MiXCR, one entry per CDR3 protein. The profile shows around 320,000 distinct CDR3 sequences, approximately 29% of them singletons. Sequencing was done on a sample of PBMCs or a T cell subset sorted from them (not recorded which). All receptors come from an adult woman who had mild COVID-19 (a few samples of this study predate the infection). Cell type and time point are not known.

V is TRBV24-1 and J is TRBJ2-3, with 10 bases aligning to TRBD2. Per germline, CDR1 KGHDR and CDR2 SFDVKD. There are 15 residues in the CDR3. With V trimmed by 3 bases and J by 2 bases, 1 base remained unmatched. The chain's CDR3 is CATSDSGRVTDTQYF. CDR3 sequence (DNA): TGTGCCACCAGTGATAGCGGGAGGGTCACAGATACGCAGTATTTT.

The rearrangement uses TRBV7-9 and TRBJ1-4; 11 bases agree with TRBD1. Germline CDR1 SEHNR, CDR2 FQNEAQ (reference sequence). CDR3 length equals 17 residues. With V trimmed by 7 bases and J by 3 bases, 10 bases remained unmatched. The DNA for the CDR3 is TGTGCCAGCAACTTGGGACAGGGGGATTCTTCTAATGAAAAACTGTTTTTT. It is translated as CASNLGQGDSSNEKLFF.

CDR3: CASSSYRGLSYEQYF. CDR3 DNA: TGTGCCAGCAGTTCATACAGGGGGCTCTCCTACGAGCAGTACTTC. The gene calls are TRBV6-1 and TRBJ2-7; 9 bases are a match to TRBD1. The CDR3 spans 15 residues. Per the germline V gene, CDR1 is MNHNS and CDR2 is SASEGT. V gave up 5 bases and J gave up 0 bases; unmatched junction bases: 5.

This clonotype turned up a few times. As DNA, the CDR3 is TGTGCCACCAGCAAGGAGGCGACTAGCGGGAACACAGATACGCAGTATTTT. Encoded protein: CATSKEATSGNTDTQYF. V and J are TRBV15 and TRBJ2-3; 11 nucleotides match TRBD2. Losses at the gene ends were 4 bases for V and 2 bases for J; bases not matched to a gene: 8. The germline CDR1 and CDR2 sequences are LNHNV and YYDKDF (reference sequence). This CDR3 is 17 amino acids long.

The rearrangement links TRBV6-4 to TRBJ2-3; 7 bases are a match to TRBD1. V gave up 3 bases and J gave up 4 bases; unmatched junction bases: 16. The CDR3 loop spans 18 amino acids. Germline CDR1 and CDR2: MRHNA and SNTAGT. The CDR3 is CASSEYLETGVVADTQYF. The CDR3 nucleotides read TGTGCCAGCAGTGAATACCTCGAAACAGGGGTAGTGGCAGATACGCAGTATTTT.

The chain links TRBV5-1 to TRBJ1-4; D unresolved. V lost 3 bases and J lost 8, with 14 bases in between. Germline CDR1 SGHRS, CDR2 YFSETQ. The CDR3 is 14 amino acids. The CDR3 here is CASSSYRGGEKLFF. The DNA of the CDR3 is TGCGCCAGCAGCTCTTACCGGGGTGGCGAAAAACTGTTTTTT.

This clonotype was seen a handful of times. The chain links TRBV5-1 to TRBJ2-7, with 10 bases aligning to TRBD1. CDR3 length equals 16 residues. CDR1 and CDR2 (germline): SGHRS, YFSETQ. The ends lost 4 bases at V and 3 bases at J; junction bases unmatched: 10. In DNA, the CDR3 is TGCGCCAGCAGCCCCACGAAGTGGGACAGGGGCTACGAGCAGTACTTC. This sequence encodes CASSPTKWDRGYEQYF.

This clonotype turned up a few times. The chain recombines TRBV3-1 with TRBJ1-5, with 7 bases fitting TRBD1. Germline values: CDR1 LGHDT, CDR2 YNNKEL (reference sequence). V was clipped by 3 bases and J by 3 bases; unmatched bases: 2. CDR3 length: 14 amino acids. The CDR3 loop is CASSQTGNNQPQHF. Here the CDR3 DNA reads TGTGCCAGCAGCCAGACAGGGAACAATCAGCCCCAGCATTTT.

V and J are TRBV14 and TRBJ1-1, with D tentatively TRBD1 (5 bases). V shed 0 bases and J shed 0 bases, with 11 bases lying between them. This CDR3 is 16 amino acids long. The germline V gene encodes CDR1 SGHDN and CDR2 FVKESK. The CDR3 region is CASSQDLGTVNTEAFF. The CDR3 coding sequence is TGTGCCAGCAGCCAAGATTTGGGGACGGTGAACACTGAAGCTTTCTTT.

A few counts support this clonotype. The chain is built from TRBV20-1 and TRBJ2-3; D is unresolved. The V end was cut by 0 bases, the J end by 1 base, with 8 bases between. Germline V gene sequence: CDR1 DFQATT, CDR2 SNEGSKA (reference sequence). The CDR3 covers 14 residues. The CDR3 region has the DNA TGCAGTGCTAGAGATCCCGGAGGCACAGATACGCAGTATTTT. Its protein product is CSARDPGGTDTQYF.

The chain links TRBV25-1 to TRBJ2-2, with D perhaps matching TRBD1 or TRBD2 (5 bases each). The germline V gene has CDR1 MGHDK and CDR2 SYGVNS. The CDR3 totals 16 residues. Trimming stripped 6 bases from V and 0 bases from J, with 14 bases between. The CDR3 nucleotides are TGTGCCAGCAGCGAACTGGGACGGACGAACACCGGGGAGCTGTTTTTT. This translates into CASSELGRTNTGELFF.

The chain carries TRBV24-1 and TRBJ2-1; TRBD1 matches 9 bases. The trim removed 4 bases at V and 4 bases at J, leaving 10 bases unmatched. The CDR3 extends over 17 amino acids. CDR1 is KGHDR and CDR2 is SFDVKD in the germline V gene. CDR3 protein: CATSDLQVGQGYNEQFF. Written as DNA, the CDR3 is TGTGCCACCAGTGACCTACAGGTGGGACAGGGATACAATGAGCAGTTCTTC.

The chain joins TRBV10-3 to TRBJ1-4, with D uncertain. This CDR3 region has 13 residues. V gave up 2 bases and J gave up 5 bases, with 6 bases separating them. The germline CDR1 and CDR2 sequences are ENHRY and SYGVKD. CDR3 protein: CAISEGLNEKLFF. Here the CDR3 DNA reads TGTGCCATCAGTGAGGGCCTGAATGAAAAACTGTTTTTT.

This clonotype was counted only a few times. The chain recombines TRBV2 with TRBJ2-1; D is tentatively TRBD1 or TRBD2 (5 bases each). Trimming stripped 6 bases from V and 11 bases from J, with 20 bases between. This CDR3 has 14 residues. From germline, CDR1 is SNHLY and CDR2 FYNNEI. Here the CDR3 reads CASRSSGTIFKQFF. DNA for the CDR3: TGTGCCAGCAGAAGTTCCGGGACCATTTTTAAGCAGTTCTTC.

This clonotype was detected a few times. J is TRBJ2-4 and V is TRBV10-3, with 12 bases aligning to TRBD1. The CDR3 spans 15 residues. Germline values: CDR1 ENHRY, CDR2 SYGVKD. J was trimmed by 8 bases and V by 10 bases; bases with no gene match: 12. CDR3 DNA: TGTGCCAGGAAATCGGGACAGGGGGCGCAGGACATTCAGTACTTC. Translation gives CARKSGQGAQDIQYF.

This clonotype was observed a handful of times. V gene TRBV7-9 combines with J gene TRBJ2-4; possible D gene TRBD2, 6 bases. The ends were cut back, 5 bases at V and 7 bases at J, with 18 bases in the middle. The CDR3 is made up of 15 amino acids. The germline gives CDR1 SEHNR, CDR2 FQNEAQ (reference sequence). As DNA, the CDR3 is TGTGCCAGCAGCCTCGTCGGCGGAGGGGCGAACATTCAGTACTTC. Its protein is CASSLVGGGANIQYF.

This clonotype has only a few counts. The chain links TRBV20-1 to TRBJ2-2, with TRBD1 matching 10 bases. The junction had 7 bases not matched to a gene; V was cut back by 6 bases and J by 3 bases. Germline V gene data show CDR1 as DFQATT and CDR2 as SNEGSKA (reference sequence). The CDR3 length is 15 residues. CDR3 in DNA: TGCAGTGCCACTACCGGACAGGGGGACACCGGGGAGCTGTTTTTT. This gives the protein CSATTGQGDTGELFF.

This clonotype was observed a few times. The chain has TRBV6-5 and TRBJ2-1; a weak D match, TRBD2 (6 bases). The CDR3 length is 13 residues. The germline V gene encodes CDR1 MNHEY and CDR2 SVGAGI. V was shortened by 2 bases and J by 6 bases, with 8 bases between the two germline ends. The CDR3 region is CASSYRGGNEQFF. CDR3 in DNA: TGTGCCAGCAGTTACAGGGGAGGCAATGAGCAGTTCTTC.

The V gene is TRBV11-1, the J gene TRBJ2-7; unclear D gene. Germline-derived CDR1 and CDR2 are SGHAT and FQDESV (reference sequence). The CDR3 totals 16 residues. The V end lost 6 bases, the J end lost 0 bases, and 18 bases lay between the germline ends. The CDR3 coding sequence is TGTGCCAGCAGTCCAATCCGGGCCCGACTCTCCTACGAGCAGTACTTC. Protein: CASSPIRARLSYEQYF.

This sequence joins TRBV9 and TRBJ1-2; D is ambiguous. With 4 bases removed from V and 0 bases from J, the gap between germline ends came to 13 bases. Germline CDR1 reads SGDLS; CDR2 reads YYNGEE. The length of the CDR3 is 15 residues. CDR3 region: CASSSPTRSNYGYTF. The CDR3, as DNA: TGTGCCAGCAGCTCACCCACACGGTCTAACTATGGCTACACCTTC.

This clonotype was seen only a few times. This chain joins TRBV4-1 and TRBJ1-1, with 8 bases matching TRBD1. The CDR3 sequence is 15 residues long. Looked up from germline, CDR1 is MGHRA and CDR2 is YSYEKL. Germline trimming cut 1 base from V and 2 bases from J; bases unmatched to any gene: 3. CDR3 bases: TGCGCCAGCAGCCAAGCCGGGACAGGTAACACTGAAGCTTTCTTT. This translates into CASSQAGTGNTEAFF.

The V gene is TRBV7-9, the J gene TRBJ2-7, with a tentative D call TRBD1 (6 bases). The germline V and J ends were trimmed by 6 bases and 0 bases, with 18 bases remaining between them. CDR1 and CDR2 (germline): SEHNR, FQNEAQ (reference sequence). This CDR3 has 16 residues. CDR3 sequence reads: CASSHQVDRPSYEQYF. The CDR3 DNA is TGTGCCAGCAGTCATCAGGTTGACAGGCCCTCCTACGAGCAGTACTTC. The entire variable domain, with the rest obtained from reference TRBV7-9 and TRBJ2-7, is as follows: DTGVSQNPRHKITKRGQNVTFRCDPISEHNRLYWYRQTLGQGPEFLTYFQNEAQLEKSRLLSDRFSAERPKGSFSTLEIQRTEQGDSAMYLCASSHQVDRPSYEQYFGPGTRLTVT.

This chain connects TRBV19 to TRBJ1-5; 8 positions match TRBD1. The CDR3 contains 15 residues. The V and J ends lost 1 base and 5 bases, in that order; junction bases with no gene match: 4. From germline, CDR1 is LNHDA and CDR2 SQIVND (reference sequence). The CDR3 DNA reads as TGTGCCAGTAGTATAGGGGCCAGGGGGCATCAGCCCCAGCATTTT. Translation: CASSIGARGHQPQHF. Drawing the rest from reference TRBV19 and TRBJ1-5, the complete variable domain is DGGITQSPKYLFRKEGQNVTLSCEQNLNHDAMYWYRQDPGQGLRLIYYSQIVNDFQKGDIAEGYSVSREKKESFPLTVTSAQKNPTAFYLCASSIGARGHQPQHFGDGTRLSIL.

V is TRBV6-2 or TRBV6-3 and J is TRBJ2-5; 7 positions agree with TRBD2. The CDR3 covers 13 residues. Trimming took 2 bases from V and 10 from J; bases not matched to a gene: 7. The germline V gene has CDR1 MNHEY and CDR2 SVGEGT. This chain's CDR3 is CASSYLSTSFQYF. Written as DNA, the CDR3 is TGTGCCAGCAGTTACCTGTCGACTAGCTTCCAGTACTTC.

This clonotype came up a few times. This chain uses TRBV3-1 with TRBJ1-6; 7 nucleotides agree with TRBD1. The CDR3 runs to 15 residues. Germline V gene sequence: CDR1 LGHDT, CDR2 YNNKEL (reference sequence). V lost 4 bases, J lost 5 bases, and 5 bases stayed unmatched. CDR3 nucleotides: TGTGCCAGCAGCCTAGGGACAGCTAATAATTCACCCCTCCACTTT. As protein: CASSLGTANNSPLHF.

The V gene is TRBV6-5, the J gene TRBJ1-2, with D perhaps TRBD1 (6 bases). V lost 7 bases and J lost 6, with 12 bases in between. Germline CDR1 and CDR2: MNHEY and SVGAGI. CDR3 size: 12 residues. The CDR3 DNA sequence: TGTGCCAGCACCCCGGGGGGCCATGGCTACACCTTC. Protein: CASTPGGHGYTF.